The 20 T cell receptor beta chains presented below share a single source sample, sequenced in a study of shared clonotypes between healthy human individuals. The table came from immunoSEQ multiplex PCR; TCRdb's copy has only in-frame clones and leaves some out. The sample shows about 2.4 million clones, roughly 92% of them seen only once. The sample was naive CD4+ T cells sorted from blood. Described subset: CD45RA+ positively selected. Receptors originate from a man between 18 and 35 years old in good health.

The V gene is TRBV5-1, the J gene TRBJ1-5, with D possibly TRBD1 on 5 matching bases. This CDR3 has 15 residues. V was pared by 0 bases and J by 7 bases, with 14 bases between. Germline-derived CDR1 and CDR2 are SGHRS and YFSETQ. CDR3 DNA sequence: TGCGCCAGCAGCTTGGTTTCGGGGGTCGAACAGCCCCAGCATTTT. This codes for CASSLVSGVEQPQHF.

The genes are TRBV28 and TRBJ1-2; possible D gene TRBD1, 6 bases. V lost 2 bases to trimming and J lost 5 bases, with 12 bases between them. This CDR3 has 14 amino acids. CDR1 MDHEN and CDR2 SYDVKM come from the germline V gene. The CDR3 coding sequence is TGTGCCAGCAGTTTACAGGGGCTCAGATATGGCTACACCTTC. It is translated as CASSLQGLRYGYTF.

CDR3 sequence reads: CASSAYPEVLSGISTDTQYF. In nucleotides, the CDR3 is TGTGCCAGCAGCGCTTACCCAGAAGTTCTTAGCGGGATAAGCACAGATACGCAGTATTTT. This chain uses TRBV9 with TRBJ2-3; 8 nucleotides match TRBD2. Germline V gives CDR1 SGDLS, CDR2 YYNGEE. The CDR3 totals 20 residues. The V gene end was trimmed by 3 bases and the J gene end by 0 bases; junction bases not matched to a gene: 18.

The V call is TRBV27, the J call TRBJ1-3; D is undetermined. Germline V gene data show CDR1 as MNHEY and CDR2 as SMNVEV (reference sequence). With 4 bases removed from V and 2 bases from J, the gap between germline ends came to 9 bases. This CDR3 is built from 14 residues. Written as DNA, the CDR3 is TGTGCCAGCAGTTCCGGGGTGGCTGGAAACACCATATATTTT. It codes for CASSSGVAGNTIYF.

The chain employs TRBV4-3 and TRBJ2-7, with 8 nucleotides matching TRBD2. The CDR3 consists of 15 residues. CDR1 is LGHNA, CDR2 YSLEER, per germline. Trimming took 0 bases from V and 6 from J; bases not matched to a gene: 7. This CDR3 reads CASSQEPGLGSEQYF. The CDR3, as DNA: TGCGCCAGCAGCCAAGAGCCGGGACTAGGCAGCGAGCAGTACTTC.

The rearrangement uses TRBV7-8 and TRBJ2-3; a weak D match, TRBD2 (6 bases). This CDR3 spans 18 amino acids. CDR1 is SGHVS and CDR2 is FQNEAQ in the germline V gene. Trimming shortened V by 2 bases and J by 3 bases, and 21 bases separated the two germline ends. The CDR3 DNA follows: TGTGCCAGCAGCTTAATCTACGTAACGGAGGGGCAGACAGATACGCAGTATTTT. As protein: CASSLIYVTEGQTDTQYF.

This clone came up once. V is TRBV6-4 and J is TRBJ2-1; D gene ambiguous. Trimming shortened V by 10 bases and J by 10 bases, and 20 bases separated the two germline ends. This CDR3 has 13 amino acids. Looked up from germline, CDR1 is MRHNA and CDR2 is SNTAGT. The CDR3 loop is CANLLLFPCEQFF. The CDR3 DNA sequence: TGTGCCAACCTTCTACTTTTTCCATGCGAGCAGTTCTTC.

This chain links TRBV6-5 with TRBJ1-6; a weak D match, TRBD1 (5 bases). Germline loops: CDR1 MNHEY, CDR2 SVGAGI. Trimming shortened V by 4 bases and J by 10 bases, and 11 bases separated the two germline ends. The CDR3 runs to 13 residues. The CDR3 sequence is CASSSGLRSPLHF. CDR3 DNA sequence: TGTGCCAGCAGTTCAGGGCTAAGGTCACCCCTCCACTTT.

CDR3 amino acids: CAWSSGGYTF. The CDR3 DNA reads TGTGCCTGGAGTTCAGGTGGCTACACCTTC. The V and J genes are TRBV30 and TRBJ1-2, with unresolved D. There are 10 residues in the CDR3. V lost 2 bases and J lost 7, with 5 bases in between. Looked up from germline, CDR1 is GTSNPN and CDR2 is SVGIG (reference sequence).

This clone was found once. The gene calls are TRBV7-9 and TRBJ2-5; 9 bases agree with TRBD2. The germline gives CDR1 SEHNR, CDR2 FQNEAQ (reference sequence). V shed 5 bases and J 4 bases; nucleotides not matched to a gene: 8. The CDR3 is 15 amino acids. CDR3 in amino acids: CASSPLAGVGETQYF. CDR3 in DNA: TGTGCCAGCAGCCCTTTAGCGGGAGTAGGAGAGACCCAGTACTTC. The full variable domain, completed using reference TRBV7-9 and TRBJ2-5, is DTGVSQNPRHKITKRGQNVTFRCDPISEHNRLYWYRQTLGQGPEFLTYFQNEAQLEKSRLLSDRFSAERPKGSFSTLEIQRTEQGDSAMYLCASSPLAGVGETQYFGPGTRLLVL.

V and J are TRBV7-8 and TRBJ2-3; TRBD2 aligns across 12 bases. This CDR3 is 16 amino acids long. CDR1 SGHVS and CDR2 FQNEAQ come from the germline V gene. Trimming at V came to 5 bases and at J to 2 bases, leaving 5 bases not matched to a gene. This CDR3 is CASSTLAGGPTDTQYF. The DNA for the CDR3 is TGTGCCAGCAGCACACTAGCGGGGGGACCCACAGATACGCAGTATTTT. Full variable domain (outside the CDR3, taken from reference TRBV7-8 and TRBJ2-3): GAGVSQSPRYKVAKRGQDVALRCDPISGHVSLFWYQQALGQGPEFLTYFQNEAQLDKSGLPSDRFFAERPEGSVSTLKIQRTQQEDSAVYLCASSTLAGGPTDTQYFGPGTRLTVL.

The chain has TRBV7-8 and TRBJ1-2; D is perhaps TRBD1 (6 bases). Per the germline V gene, CDR1 is SGHVS and CDR2 is FQNEAQ. V was shortened by 5 bases and J by 9 bases, with 16 bases between the two germline ends. There are 13 residues in the CDR3. DNA of the CDR3: TGTGCCAGCAGCCCTACAGGGTCCCCCAGCTACACCTTC. Amino acids: CASSPTGSPSYTF.

This chain uses TRBV4-1 with TRBJ2-7; the D gene could be TRBD1 or TRBD2 (5 bases each). Between the trimmed V and J ends, which lost 3 bases and 0 bases, there was a span of 18 bases. CDR3 length: 17 residues. Germline-derived CDR1 and CDR2 are MGHRA and YSYEKL. This CDR3 is CASSQVGPRDGSYEQYF. The CDR3 coding sequence is TGCGCCAGCAGCCAGGTGGGCCCCCGGGACGGCTCCTACGAGCAGTACTTC.

The J gene is TRBJ2-3, the V gene TRBV5-1, with TRBD2 matching 8 bases. CDR3 size: 15 residues. The germline V gene encodes CDR1 SGHRS and CDR2 YFSETQ. Trimming at V came to 2 bases and at J to 4 bases, leaving 6 bases not matched to a gene. This CDR3 reads CASSFGGRSADTQYF. The CDR3 DNA sequence: TGCGCCAGCAGCTTCGGCGGGAGGAGCGCAGATACGCAGTATTTT. Combining the CDR3 with reference TRBV5-1 and TRBJ2-3 gives the whole variable domain KAGVTQTPRYLIKTRGQQVTLSCSPISGHRSVSWYQQTPGQGLQFLFEYFSETQRNKGNFPGRFSGRQFSNSRSEMNVSTLELGDSALYLCASSFGGRSADTQYFGPGTRLTVL.

The chain uses TRBV21-1 and TRBJ1-4; the table gives TRBD1 as D, unverified against the DNA. TRBV21-1 is a pseudogene. The CDR3 length is 15 residues. CDR3 residues: CASSKVEGAQEKLFF. Here the CDR3 DNA reads TGTGCCAGCAGCAAAGTTGAGGGGGCGCAGGAAAAACTGTTTTTT.

V is TRBV7-9 and J is TRBJ2-4; D is unresolved. Trimming removed 4 bases from V and 13 bases from J, with 17 bases in between. The CDR3 length is 13 residues. Germline V gives CDR1 SEHNR, CDR2 FQNEAQ (reference sequence). The CDR3 region is CASSSATWIKQYF. The CDR3 DNA is TGTGCCAGCAGCTCAGCGACCTGGATAAAACAGTACTTC.

The chain links TRBV30 to TRBJ2-1, with D possibly being TRBD2 (6 bases). In germline, CDR1 is GTSNPN, CDR2 SVGIG (reference sequence). This CDR3 spans 13 amino acids. Trimming stripped 3 bases from V and 3 bases from J, with 9 bases between. CDR3 region: CAWRGGIYNEQFF. The DNA for the CDR3 is TGTGCCTGGAGGGGCGGGATCTACAATGAGCAGTTCTTC.

In its sample, this clone was seen once. The V call is TRBV2, the J call TRBJ1-2, with D uncertain. The CDR3 length is 13 residues. Per germline, CDR1 SNHLY and CDR2 FYNNEI. The germline V and J ends were trimmed by 9 bases and 3 bases, with 14 bases remaining between them. CDR3 DNA sequence: TGTGCCAGTCGACGTGACAAGGACTATGGCTACACCTTC. Translated: CASRRDKDYGYTF.

This chain connects TRBV6-5 to TRBJ2-7, with unresolved D. The CDR3 has 14 residues. The V end was cut by 0 bases, the J end by 2 bases, with 8 bases between. CDR1 and CDR2 from the germline V gene are MNHEY and SVGAGI. CDR3 sequence (DNA): TGTGCCAGCAGTTACTCGAGCCAGCCCTACGAGCAGTACTTC. As protein: CASSYSSQPYEQYF.

The chain links TRBV14 to TRBJ2-7; 8 nucleotides line up with TRBD1. Germline trimming cut 3 bases from V and 2 bases from J; bases unmatched to any gene: 6. The germline V gene encodes CDR1 SGHDN and CDR2 FVKESK. CDR3 length: 15 amino acids. DNA of the CDR3: TGTGCCAGCAGCCACCGGACAGGGCAGACCTACGAGCAGTACTTC. This encodes CASSHRTGQTYEQYF.